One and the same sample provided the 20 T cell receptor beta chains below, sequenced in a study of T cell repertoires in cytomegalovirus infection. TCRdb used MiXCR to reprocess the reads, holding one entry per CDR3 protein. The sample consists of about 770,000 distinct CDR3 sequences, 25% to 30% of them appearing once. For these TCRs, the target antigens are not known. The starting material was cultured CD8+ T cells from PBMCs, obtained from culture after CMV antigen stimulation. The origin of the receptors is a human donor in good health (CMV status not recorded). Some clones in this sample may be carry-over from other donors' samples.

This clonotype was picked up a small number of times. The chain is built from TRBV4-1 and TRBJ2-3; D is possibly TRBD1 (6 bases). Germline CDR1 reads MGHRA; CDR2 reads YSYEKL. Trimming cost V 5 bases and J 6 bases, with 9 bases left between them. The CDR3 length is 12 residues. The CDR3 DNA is TGCGCCAGCAGCGCAAGGGGGGATACGCAGTATTTT. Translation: CASSARGDTQYF.

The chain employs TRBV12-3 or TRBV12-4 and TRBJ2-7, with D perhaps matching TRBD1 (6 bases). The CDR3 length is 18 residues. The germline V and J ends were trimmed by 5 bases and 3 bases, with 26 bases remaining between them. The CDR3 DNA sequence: TGTGCCAGCAGTCCGCAATGGCACAGGGCCCTACCGGTCTACGAGCAGTACTTC. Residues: CASSPQWHRALPVYEQYF.

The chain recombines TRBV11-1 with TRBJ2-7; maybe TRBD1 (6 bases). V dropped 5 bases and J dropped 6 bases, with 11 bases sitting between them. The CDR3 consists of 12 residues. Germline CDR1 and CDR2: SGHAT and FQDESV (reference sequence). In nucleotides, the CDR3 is TGTGCCAGCAGCGTATCGACAGGCGAGCAGTACGTC. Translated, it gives CASSVSTGEQYV.

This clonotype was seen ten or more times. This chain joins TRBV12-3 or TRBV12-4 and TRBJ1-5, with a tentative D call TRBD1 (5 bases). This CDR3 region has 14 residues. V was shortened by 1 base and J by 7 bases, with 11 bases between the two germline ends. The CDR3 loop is CASSLGDPSQPQHF. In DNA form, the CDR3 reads TGTGCCAGCAGTTTAGGGGACCCCAGCCAGCCCCAGCATTTT.

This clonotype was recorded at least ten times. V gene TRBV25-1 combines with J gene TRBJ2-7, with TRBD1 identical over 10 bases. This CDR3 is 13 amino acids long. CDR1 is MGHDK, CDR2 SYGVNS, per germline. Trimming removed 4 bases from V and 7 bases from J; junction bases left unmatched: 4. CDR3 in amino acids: CASSGQGAGEQYF. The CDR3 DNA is TGTGCCAGCAGTGGACAGGGGGCGGGTGAGCAGTACTTC.

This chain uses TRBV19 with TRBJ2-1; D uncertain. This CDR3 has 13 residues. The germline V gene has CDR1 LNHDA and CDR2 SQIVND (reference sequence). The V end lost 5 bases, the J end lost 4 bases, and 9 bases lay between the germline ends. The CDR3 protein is CASSGRDYNEQFF. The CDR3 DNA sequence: TGTGCCAGTAGTGGCCGAGATTACAATGAGCAGTTCTTC.

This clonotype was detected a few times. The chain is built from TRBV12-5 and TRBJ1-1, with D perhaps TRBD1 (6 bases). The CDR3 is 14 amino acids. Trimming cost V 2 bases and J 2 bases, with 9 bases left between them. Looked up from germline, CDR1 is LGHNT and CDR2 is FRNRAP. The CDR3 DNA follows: TGTGCTAGTGGTTTGCCAGGGGAAAACACTGAAGCTTTCTTT. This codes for CASGLPGENTEAFF. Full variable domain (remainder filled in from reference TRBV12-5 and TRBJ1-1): DARVTQTPRHKVTEMGQEVTMRCQPILGHNTVFWYRQTMMQGLELLAYFRNRAPLDDSGMPKDRFSAEMPDATLATLKIQPSEPRDSAVYFCASGLPGENTEAFFGQGTRLTVV.

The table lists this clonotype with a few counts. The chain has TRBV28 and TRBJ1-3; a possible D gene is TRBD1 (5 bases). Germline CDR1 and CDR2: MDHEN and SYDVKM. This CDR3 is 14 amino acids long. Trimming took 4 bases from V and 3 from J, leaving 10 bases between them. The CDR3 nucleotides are TGTGCCAGCAGTTCCAGGGCCGATGGAAACACCATATATTTT. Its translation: CASSSRADGNTIYF.

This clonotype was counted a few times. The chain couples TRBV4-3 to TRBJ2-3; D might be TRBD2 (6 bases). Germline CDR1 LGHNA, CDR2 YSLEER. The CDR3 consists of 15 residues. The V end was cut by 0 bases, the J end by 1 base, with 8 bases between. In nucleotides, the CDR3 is TGCGCCAGCAGCCAAGATCCTAGCGGCACAGATACGCAGTATTTT. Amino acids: CASSQDPSGTDTQYF.

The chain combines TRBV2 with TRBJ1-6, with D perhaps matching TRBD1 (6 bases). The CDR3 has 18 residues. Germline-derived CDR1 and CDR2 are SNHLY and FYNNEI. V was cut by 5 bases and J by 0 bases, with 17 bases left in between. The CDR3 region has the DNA TGTGCCAGCAGTCGATCGGACAGATTAAACTCCTATAATTCACCCCTCCACTTT. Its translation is CASSRSDRLNSYNSPLHF.

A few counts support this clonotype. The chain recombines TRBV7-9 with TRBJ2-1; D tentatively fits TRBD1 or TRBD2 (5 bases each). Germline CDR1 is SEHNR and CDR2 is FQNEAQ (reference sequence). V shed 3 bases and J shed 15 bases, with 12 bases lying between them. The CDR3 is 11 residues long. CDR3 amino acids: CASSFAGAGFF. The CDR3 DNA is TGTGCCAGCAGCTTCGCCGGGGCCGGGTTCTTC.

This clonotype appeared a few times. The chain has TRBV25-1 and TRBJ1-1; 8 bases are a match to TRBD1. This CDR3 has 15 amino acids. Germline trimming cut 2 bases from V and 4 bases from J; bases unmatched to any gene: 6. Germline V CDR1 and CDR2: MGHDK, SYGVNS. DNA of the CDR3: TGTGCCAGCAGTGAAAGCCCCACAGGGGGCACTGAAGCTTTCTTT. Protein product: CASSESPTGGTEAFF.

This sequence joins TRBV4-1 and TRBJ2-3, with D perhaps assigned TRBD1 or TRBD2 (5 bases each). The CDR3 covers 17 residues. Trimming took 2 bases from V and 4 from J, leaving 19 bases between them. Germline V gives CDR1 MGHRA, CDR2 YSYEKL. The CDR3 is CASSQTKGPSLADTQYF. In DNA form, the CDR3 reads TGCGCCAGCAGCCAAACCAAGGGACCCTCACTCGCAGATACGCAGTATTTT.

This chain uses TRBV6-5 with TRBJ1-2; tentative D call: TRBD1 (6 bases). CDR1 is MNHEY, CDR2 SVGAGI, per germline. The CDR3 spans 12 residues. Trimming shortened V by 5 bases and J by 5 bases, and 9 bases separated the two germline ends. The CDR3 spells CASSAQGYGYTF. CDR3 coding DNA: TGTGCCAGCAGTGCCCAGGGGTATGGCTACACCTTC.

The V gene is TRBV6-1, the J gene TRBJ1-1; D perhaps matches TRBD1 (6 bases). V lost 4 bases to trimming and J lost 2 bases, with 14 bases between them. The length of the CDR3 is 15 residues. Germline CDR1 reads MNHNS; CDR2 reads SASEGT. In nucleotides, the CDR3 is TGTGCCAGCAGTGCCTCGGGGGGCCCCAACACTGAAGCTTTCTTT. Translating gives CASSASGGPNTEAFF.

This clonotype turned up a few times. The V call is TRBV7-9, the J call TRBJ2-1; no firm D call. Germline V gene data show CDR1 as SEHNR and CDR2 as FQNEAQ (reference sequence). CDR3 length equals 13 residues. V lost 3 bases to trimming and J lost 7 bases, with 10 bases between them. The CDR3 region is CASSFWWVNEQFF. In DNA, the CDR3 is TGTGCCAGCAGCTTTTGGTGGGTGAATGAGCAGTTCTTC.

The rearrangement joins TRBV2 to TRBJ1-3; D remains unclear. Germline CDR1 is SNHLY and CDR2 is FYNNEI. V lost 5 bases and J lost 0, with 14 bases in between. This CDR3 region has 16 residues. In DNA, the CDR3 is TGTGCCAGCAGTTTCGACACTAACTTCTCTGGAAACACCATATATTTT. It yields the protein CASSFDTNFSGNTIYF.

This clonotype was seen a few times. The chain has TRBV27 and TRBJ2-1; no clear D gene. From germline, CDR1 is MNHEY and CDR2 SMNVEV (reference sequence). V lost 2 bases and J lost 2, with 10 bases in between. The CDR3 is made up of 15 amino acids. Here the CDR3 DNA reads TGTGCCAGCAGTTTAATCGGGCAGGCCTACAATGAGCAGTTCTTC. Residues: CASSLIGQAYNEQFF.

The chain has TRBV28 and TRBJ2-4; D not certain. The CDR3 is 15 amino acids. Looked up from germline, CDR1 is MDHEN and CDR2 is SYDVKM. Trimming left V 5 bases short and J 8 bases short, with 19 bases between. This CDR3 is CASSGPSRSQDIQYF. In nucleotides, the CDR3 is TGTGCCAGCAGTGGTCCGTCGAGGTCCCAGGACATTCAGTACTTC.

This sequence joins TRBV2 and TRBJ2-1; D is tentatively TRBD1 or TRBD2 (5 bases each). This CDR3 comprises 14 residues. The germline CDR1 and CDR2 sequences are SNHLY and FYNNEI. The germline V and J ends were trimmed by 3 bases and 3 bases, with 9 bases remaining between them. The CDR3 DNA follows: TGTGCCAGCAGTGAGGGGACGGTCTACAATGAGCAGTTCTTC. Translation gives CASSEGTVYNEQFF. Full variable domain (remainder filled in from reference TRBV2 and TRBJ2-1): EPEVTQTPSHQVTQMGQEVILRCVPISNHLYFYWYRQILGQKVEFLVSFYNNEISEKSEIFDDQFSVERPDGSNFTLKIRSTKLEDSAMYFCASSEGTVYNEQFFGPGTRLTVL.